Reported below is one T cell receptor (beta chain). The data originate from a study of blood T cell repertoires in COVID-19. Study information: Nucleic acid was either cDNA or gDNA, and it came from T cells, B-cell-depleted T cells, or PBMCs.

CDR3 size: 15 residues. In germline, CDR1 is LNHDA, CDR2 SQIVND (reference sequence). Trimming pared 5 bases from V and 3 bases from J, leaving 14 bases between. TCRdb keeps only in-frame clones here, not all; method: immunoSEQ multiplex PCR. The repertoire holds some 140,000 clones, about four fifths seen once, with approximately 14% in the top ten. The chain recombines TRBV19 with TRBJ1-5, with a possible D match to TRBD1 (5 bases). Sequencing was done on a sample of peripheral blood. The receptor comes from a man older than 75 with acute or convalescent COVID-19. CDR3 nucleotides: TGTGCCAGTAGTCCCGGCGGGGCCTTCAATCAGCCCCAGCATTTT. Protein: CASSPGGAFNQPQHF.